The TCR beta chain described here comes from a study of cytomegalovirus exposure and HLA in healthy donors (dated by TCRdb to the late 2010s). A note on the overall study: According to an earlier analysis of a few hundred of the donors, about 179 million T cells yielded roughly 100 million unique TCR beta sequences and about 300 Gb of sequence data. An early release that covered about 600 HLA-typed donors contained 250 to 350 gigabases of sequencing data and 85 million to 100 million unique TCR sequences. The genetic ancestry cluster associated with self-reported Caucasian donors included roughly four fifths of the roughly 400 genotyped donors. The study was designed to test whether signatures of past pathogen exposure could be identified by cataloging public T cell receptors. Using immunosequencing, the study profiled T cell repertoires from 500 to 800 subjects and related those repertoires to cytomegalovirus serostatus. Besides the first cohort of 500 to 700 subjects, a separate validation cohort made up of 120 different subjects was used. To predict cytomegalovirus infection status, the study combined high-throughput TCR immunosequencing, statistical association of individual TCRs with disease status, and machine learning. A later analysis re-analyzed previously published TCR beta repertoires from 666 donors and added high-resolution HLA genotyping to study TCR occurrence patterns. The later analysis used no new phenotypic data to find candidate immune exposures, relying instead on TCR beta sequences and their occurrence across donors. To decide whether each TCR beta V gene segment behaved as functional or pseudogenic, an earlier analysis of fewer than 750 of the donors relied on high-throughput TCR beta sequencing. Donor age, sex, ethnicity and CMV serostatus were collected together with the repertoire data. In a later genetic analysis, genome-wide SNP genotypes for 398 of the 666 donors were used, and that subset was treated as a discovery cohort. All discovery cohort repertoires had been generated using a single sequencing platform. Both class I and class II loci were covered by HLA typing, at four-digit resolution. Typing coverage varied by locus: roughly 629-630 donors for A, B, C, DRB1 and DQB1; approximately 560 for DQA1; some 610 for DPA1; more than 450 for DPB1. Roughly five DR-DQ haplotypes were treated as single units for association and clustering because of strong linkage in the cohort. Across under 500 genotyped donors of the cohort, an average of about 240,000 unique TCR beta nucleotide sequences per donor were sequenced, and about a sixth of those sequences were non-productive.

This clone showed up just a few times. Its antigen remains unidentified. Base qualities are not at hand, and no much larger clone is one base apart. What the study reported, not specific to this receptor: Most TCR sequences were observed very rarely across donors, whereas some public TCRs were present in many individuals. In a later analysis, 16,951 TCR beta sequences were associated with specific HLA alleles at a false discovery rate of 0.05. In a later genetic analysis, fewer N-insertions in productive TCRs were reported among donors in an Asian-associated ancestry cluster than the roughly 710-donor mean. Some IMGT-functional V segments, including TRBV6-2 and TRBV6-3, could not be distinguished by the 87-base-pair reads and were therefore excluded. A later analysis reported that several top co-occurrence clusters appeared linked to parvovirus B19, influenza, CMV and Epstein-Barr virus. Because HLA typing was missing for some donors at each locus, association tests included only the typed subset. In this cohort, only TCR beta chains were sequenced, and detectable features were limited by the absence of alpha or paired-chain data. An earlier analysis of 450 to 750 of the donors showed that most TCR beta V segments appeared in productive rearrangements either about 90% or about 30% of the time, which broadly matched IMGT annotations. A later analysis found that HLA-associated TCR beta chains were more clonally expanded and had lower generation probabilities than equally common non-associated chains. In both the original and validation cohorts, the classifier was reported to diagnose cytomegalovirus status with high specificity and sensitivity. A group of highly shared sequence variants was considered likely to be a technical artifact of the sequencing pipeline. Linkage disequilibrium might explain the correlated functional status among segregating V segments, but an unknown experimental factor could not be ruled out. According to a later analysis, TCR association rates differed among HLA loci, with DRB1 alleles showing the most associated TCRs and HLA-C alleles showing the fewest. A further reported finding was that TCR beta sequences accurately predicted the HLA-A and HLA-B alleles for most subjects in the first cohort. In the study, approximately 160 TCR beta chains were listed as associated with cytomegalovirus. The authors suggested that the approach could potentially be generalized to other disease states and immunological phenotypes. Because counts were too low, fewer than 20 rarely observed V segments, including chromosome 9 orphons, were excluded from the earlier analysis of 587 of the donors. The presence/absence analyses assumed that sequencing depth was roughly uniform across donors, and that assumption may not be true. In a later analysis, most CMV-associated TCR beta chains were found to appear HLA-restricted, with HLA associations seemingly driven largely by CMV exposure. CMV serostatus was the only immune exposure information available for the cohort. Strong co-occurrence of HLA alleles, especially DR and DQ, made assigning TCR associations to individual alleles difficult. An association between a missense DCLRE1C variant and V-gene and J-gene trimming of TCR beta chains was found in a later genetic analysis and replicated in an independent cohort. In vitro tests confirmed that a few of the cytomegalovirus-associated TCR beta chains recognize cytomegalovirus antigens.

The germline V gene (reference sequence) specifies SEHNR as CDR1 and FQNEAQ as CDR2. Measured from the cysteine to the phenylalanine, the CDR3 is 15 residues long. Here the CDR3 DNA is all that survives: 45 bases in frame from base 1. V lost 4 bases and J lost 8 bases; the stretch between them is 17 bases long. The cohort comprised 670 or so healthy bone marrow donors. At the time of sampling, all cohort members were nominally healthy, though unrecorded immune exposures were likely present. Of the 690 or so cohort members, roughly 300 had positive CMV serostatus and around 350 had negative CMV serostatus, and CMV serostatus was not recorded for the donor. Each donor provided a peripheral blood sample, and peripheral blood mononuclear cells were used for TCR beta sequencing. Genomic DNA extraction from the blood cell samples was performed with the Qiagen DNeasy Blood Extraction Kit. Libraries were prepared through the immunoSEQ multiplex PCR assay. For the multiplex PCR, a mixture combining 60 forward primers for TCR Vbeta segments and 13 reverse primers for TCR Jbeta segments was used. Amplification of the CDR3 region of rearranged TCR beta genes was performed with a multiplex PCR assay on genomic DNA. On the Illumina HiSeq System, the amplified TCR beta libraries were sequenced as 87-base-pair reads. As for the original processing: A later analysis tallied around 87 million unique TCR beta chains across the 666 repertoires, and about 10 million of those chains were shared by two or more donors. Raw reads were error-corrected and collapsed into unique sequences with a nearest-neighbor algorithm that merged closely related sequences to remove PCR and sequencing errors. To assign V, D and J gene segments, CDR3 sequences were aligned to IMGT reference sequences. For a sequence to be retained, a match of at least six nucleotides to both a V gene segment and a J gene segment was required. Rearrangements were called productive when the CDR3 lacked stop codons and stayed in frame with V and J; all others were non-productive. Following IMGT convention, CDR3 was defined as the stretch from the second conserved V-encoded cysteine up to the conserved J-encoded phenylalanine. Sequences without an unambiguous match to a single V gene segment were excluded from the earlier analysis of a few hundred of the donors. An earlier analysis of almost 600 of the donors classified V segments as functional when productive rearrangements were above 56.7% and as segregating when the standard deviation between donors was above 5%. A statistical classification framework was developed to diagnose cytomegalovirus status using the catalog of TCR beta chain sequences. V and J gene assignment, in a later analysis, came from comparing TCR nucleotide sequences with IMGT/GENE-DB human TR gene sequences. The TCRdist pipeline was used in a later analysis to assign CDR3 sequences and most-parsimonious VDJ recombination scenarios. In a later analysis, each TCR beta chain was defined by its CDR3 amino acid sequence together with its V-gene family, and reads lacking a unique V-gene family were excluded. A later analysis removed 592 highly shared, low-generation-probability nucleotide sequences to deal with suspected cross-contamination and a sequencing artifact. A later analysis calculated a clonal expansion index for each public chain from normalized within-repertoire ranks of inferred template counts. A later analysis computed generation probabilities with a VDJ recombination model fitted to out-of-frame rearrangements, and checked the results against IGoR. A later analysis scored TCR-TCR, TCR-HLA and TCR-CMV co-occurrence with hypergeometric tests, applying a repertoire-size bias correction to TCR pairs. A later analysis estimated false discovery rates by permuting HLA or CMV assignments 20 times. In a later analysis, co-occurring TCRs were grouped with DBSCAN, and TCRdist sequence similarity was added when clustering was performed within HLA-allele-positive subsets. Co-occurrence clustering excluded repertoires with fewer than 30,000 or more than 120,000 public chains, plus five with anomalous nucleotide sharing. In its TCRdb copy, this immuneACCESS table keeps in-frame sequences only and misses some clones. Where compared with another copy, unresolved V genes explain less than half of these, and the others have no known cause. From that table come the V and J calls and clone size; the DNA was used to work out D and trimming. The sample table shows roughly 84,000 clones, and under 80% are seen once. The ten top clones hold around an eighth of the sample.

Sequencing was done on a sample of PBMCs. The sequence links TRBV7-9 to TRBJ1-4; possibly the D gene is TRBD1, per 6 matching bases. The receptor comes from a human donor in good health. The CDR3 reads CASSSTDRRREKLFF. The DNA sequence follows: TGTGCCAGCAGCTCTACCGACAGGCGGAGGGAAAAACTGTTTTTT.